Listed here is a single T cell receptor (beta chain). The count of this clone is one. Its antigen remains unidentified. No base qualities exist here, and no much larger clone lies one base off it. The sample is drawn from a study of blood T cell repertoires in COVID-19 (dated by TCRdb to between 2020 and 2021). With regard to the full study: The collaborator samples originated in the United States, Italy and Spain and spanned the acute and convalescent phases of COVID-19. The material from the prospective study consisted of cDNA or gDNA derived from T cells, B-cell-depleted T cells, or PBMCs. Where HLA class I and class II types were available, the types were taken from metadata supplied by the sample provider, not from assay-based typing. A freely available public database, intended as a resource for researchers studying the immune response to SARS-CoV-2, is where the repertoires were released. A de-identified subject ID, COVID-19 status, age in years and sex were almost always included in the sample metadata. Samples were obtained from the ongoing ImmuneRACE study (first 160 participants) and from over a thousand subjects provided by 6 global collaborators. The dataset comprised deeply sampled blood TCRbeta repertoires from subjects exposed to, actively infected with, or recovered from COVID-19. Beyond this particular receptor, the publication reports: The quantity of clinical and demographic metadata differed by source and by participant and was supplied without curation.

The cysteine opens and the phenylalanine closes a CDR3 of 11 amino acids. Only the CDR3 DNA is retained, 33 bases long and in frame from the first base. As encoded in the germline V gene (reference sequence), CDR1 is LNHDA while CDR2 is SQIVND. Trimming leaves V shorter by 8 bases and J shorter by 5 bases, with the junction holding 0 bases beyond the gene matches. One collaborating source in Seattle enrolled patients during active infection and followed them longitudinally through the course of disease. Collaborating institutions collected whole blood in K2EDTA tubes following their own protocols. For TCRbeta analysis, collaborator samples were shipped as frozen whole blood, as isolated PBMCs, or as DNA extracted from either sample type. TCRbeta CDR3 regions were amplified from genomic DNA using the immunoSEQ Assay, a bias-controlled multiplex PCR. The published analysis was carried out like this. Nucleated cell counts per sample were estimated from amplification of reference gene primers within the assay. To quantify the absolute abundance of each unique TCRbeta CDR3 rearrangement, sequence reads were collapsed and filtered. For each sample, productive Simpson clonality was calculated as the square root of Simpson's diversity index over productive rearrangements. TCRdb carries this immuneACCESS record with in-frame sequences only. Its versions omit some clonotypes, under half of them owing to an unresolved V gene in the studies checked, with the rest unexplained. That table gives V, J and clone size, and the DNA gave D and trimming. In all, the sample holds about 350,000 clones, and more than 70% of those were seen once. The ten most abundant clones make up around 6.6% of the sample.

This chain is built from TRBV19 and TRBJ1-2, with TRBD1 identical over 9 junction bases. Source material: peripheral blood. The receptor was derived from an older woman with COVID-19, enrolled during active disease. The bases read TGTGCCAGTGGGACAGGGTATGGCTACACCTTC. It is translated as CASGTGYGYTF. The CDR3 plus the reference TRBV19 and TRBJ1-2 genes for the other parts give the full variable domain: DGGITQSPKYLFRKEGQNVTLSCEQNLNHDAMYWYRQDPGQGLRLIYYSQIVNDFQKGDIAEGYSVSREKKESFPLTVTSAQKNPTAFYLCASGTGYGYTFGSGTRLTVV.